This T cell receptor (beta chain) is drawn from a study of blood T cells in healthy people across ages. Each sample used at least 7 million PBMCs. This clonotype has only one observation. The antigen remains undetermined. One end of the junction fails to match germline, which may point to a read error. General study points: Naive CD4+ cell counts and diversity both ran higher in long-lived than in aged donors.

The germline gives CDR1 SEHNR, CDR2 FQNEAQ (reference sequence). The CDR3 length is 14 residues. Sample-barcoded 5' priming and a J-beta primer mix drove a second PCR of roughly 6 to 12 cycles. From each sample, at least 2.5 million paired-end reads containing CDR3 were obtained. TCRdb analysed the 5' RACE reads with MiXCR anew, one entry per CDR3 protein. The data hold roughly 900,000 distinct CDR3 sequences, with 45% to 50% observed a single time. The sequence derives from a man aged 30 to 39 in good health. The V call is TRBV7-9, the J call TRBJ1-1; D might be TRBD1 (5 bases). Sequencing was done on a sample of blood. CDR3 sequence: CTSSLGTRNTEAFF. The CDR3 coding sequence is TGTACCAGCAGCTTAGGGACGCGGAACACTGAAGCTTTCTTT.